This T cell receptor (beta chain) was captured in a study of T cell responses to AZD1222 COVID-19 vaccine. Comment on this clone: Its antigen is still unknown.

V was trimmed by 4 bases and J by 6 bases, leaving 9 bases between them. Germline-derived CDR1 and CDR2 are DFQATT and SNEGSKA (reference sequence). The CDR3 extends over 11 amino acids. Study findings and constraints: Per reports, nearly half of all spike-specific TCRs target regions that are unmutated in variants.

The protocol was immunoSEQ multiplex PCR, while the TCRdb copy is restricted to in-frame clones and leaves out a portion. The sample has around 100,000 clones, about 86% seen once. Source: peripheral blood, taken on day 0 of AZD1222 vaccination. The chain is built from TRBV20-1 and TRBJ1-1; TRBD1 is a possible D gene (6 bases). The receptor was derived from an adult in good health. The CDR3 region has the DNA TGCAGTGCTAAAGAGGGGGCTGAAGCTTTCTTT. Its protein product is CSAKEGAEAFF.